Presented here are 23 T cell receptor beta chains from one specimen sequenced in a study of blood T cell repertoires in COVID-19 (dated by TCRdb to about 2020). Library preparation employed the immunoSEQ multiplex PCR assay. Here the immuneACCESS table is served through TCRdb, limited to in-frame sequences with V and J called. Missing clones are a known gap in these copies; in checked studies unresolved V genes cover under half, and the rest lacks a known reason. This sample comprises 53,000 or so clones, roughly nine tenths of them detected only once. 2.5% to 3.5% of the sample comes from the top ten. Sequenced: peripheral blood. The receptors stem from a human donor in a cohort sampled during active COVID-19.

The V gene is TRBV24-1, the J gene TRBJ1-1; D might be TRBD1 (5 bases). Trimming took 9 bases from V and 0 from J, leaving 10 bases between them. Germline-derived CDR1 and CDR2 are KGHDR and SFDVKD. This CDR3 spans 13 amino acids. This CDR3 is CATRGHLNTEAFF. CDR3 DNA: TGTGCCACCCGAGGACACCTGAACACTGAAGCTTTCTTT.

The chain couples TRBV30 to TRBJ1-1; TRBD1 is a possible D gene (6 bases). The V gene's germline CDR1 is GTSNPN and CDR2 SVGIG (reference sequence). There are 14 residues in the CDR3. The V end was cut by 4 bases, the J end by 1 base, with 13 bases between. The CDR3 nucleotides read TGTGCCTGGACTACCGGGACAAGGAACACTGAAGCTTTCTTT. Amino acids: CAWTTGTRNTEAFF.

The chain carries TRBV11-2 and TRBJ1-2; D uncertain. The germline CDR1 and CDR2 sequences are SGHAT and FQNNGV. V was cut by 3 bases and J by 8 bases, with 7 bases left in between. The CDR3 extends over 11 amino acids. The CDR3 DNA reads as TGTGCCAGCAGCTTGGGAGGGGGCTACACCTTC. This codes for CASSLGGGYTF.

The chain recombines TRBV5-1 with TRBJ1-2; 9 nucleotides agree with TRBD1. Germline CDR1 is SGHRS and CDR2 is YFSETQ. The CDR3 covers 18 residues. The V gene end was trimmed by 1 base and the J gene end by 4 bases; junction bases not matched to a gene: 14. The CDR3 DNA reads TGCGCCAGCAGCTTGAGGTCGACCGGGACAGGGATTAGCTATGGCTACACCTTC. Translation: CASSLRSTGTGISYGYTF.

The chain has TRBV30 and TRBJ1-6, with a tentative D call TRBD1 (5 bases). Trimming left V 2 bases short and J 5 bases short, with 10 bases between. In germline, CDR1 is GTSNPN, CDR2 SVGIG (reference sequence). This CDR3 is built from 14 residues. DNA of the CDR3: TGTGCCTGGAGTTCAGCCAGGGATAATTCACCCCTCCACTTT. It codes for CAWSSARDNSPLHF.

V and J are TRBV6-5 and TRBJ1-1; maybe TRBD1 (5 bases). Trimming shortened V by 7 bases and J by 0 bases, and 9 bases separated the two germline ends. CDR3 length equals 13 residues. The germline V gene encodes CDR1 MNHEY and CDR2 SVGAGI. DNA for the CDR3: TGTGCCAGCACCGCGACAGTGAACACTGAAGCTTTCTTT. As protein: CASTATVNTEAFF.

The V gene is TRBV6-6, the J gene TRBJ2-5; D gene uncertain. The CDR3 covers 12 residues. Trimming took 4 bases from V and 4 from J, leaving 7 bases between them. Germline V gives CDR1 MNHNY, CDR2 SVGAGI (reference sequence). CDR3 residues: CASSSNGETQYF. CDR3 bases: TGTGCCAGCAGTTCAAACGGAGAGACCCAGTACTTC.

The chain uses TRBV19 and TRBJ2-7; 9 bases line up with TRBD1. V shed 6 bases and J 6 bases; nucleotides not matched to a gene: 9. CDR1 and CDR2 (germline): LNHDA, SQIVND (reference sequence). The CDR3 sequence is 14 residues long. Written as DNA, the CDR3 is TGTGCCAGTAGGACCCGGGACAGGGCTGCCGAGCAGTACTTC. The encoded protein is CASRTRDRAAEQYF.

V gene TRBV21-1 combines with J gene TRBJ1-1; TRBD1 is the table's D call, not checked against the DNA. TRBV21-1 is a pseudogene. The CDR3 extends over 15 amino acids. The CDR3 DNA follows: TGTGCCAGCACCGAAGGACAGGTAGTGAACACTGAAGCTTTCTTT. This encodes CASTEGQVVNTEAFF.

This clone was recorded once. The genes are TRBV4-3 and TRBJ2-1; D unclear. The V end lost 0 bases, the J end lost 15 bases, and 9 bases lay between the germline ends. Germline CDR1 is LGHNA and CDR2 is YSLEER. This CDR3 has 11 residues. The CDR3 nucleotides are TGCGCCAGCAGCCAAGAAGACACACGGTTCTTC. It is translated as CASSQEDTRFF.

V gene TRBV3-1 (or the pseudogene TRBV3-2) combines with J gene TRBJ2-1; D perhaps matches TRBD1 (6 bases). In germline, CDR1 is LGHDT, CDR2 YNNKEL (reference sequence). The V end was cut by 1 base, the J end by 2 bases, with 18 bases between. CDR3 length equals 18 residues. The CDR3 bases are TGTGCCAGCAGCCAAGCCGATTACAGGGACCTCACCTACAATGAGCAGTTCTTC. The encoded protein is CASSQADYRDLTYNEQFF.

This clone was observed a single time. This rearrangement joins TRBV24-1 to TRBJ1-6, with 7 bases fitting TRBD1. Losses at the gene ends were 2 bases for V and 5 bases for J; bases not matched to a gene: 20. Per germline, CDR1 KGHDR and CDR2 SFDVKD. The CDR3 covers 21 residues. Here the CDR3 reads CATSDSDRPSPQPYNNSPLHF. The CDR3 coding sequence is TGTGCCACCAGTGATTCGGACAGGCCGAGCCCGCAACCTTATAATAATTCACCCCTCCACTTT.

The V call is TRBV7-8, the J call TRBJ2-1; a weak D match, TRBD1 (5 bases). The germline V gene has CDR1 SGHVS and CDR2 FQNEAQ. V was pared by 7 bases and J by 0 bases, with 16 bases between. This CDR3 is 16 amino acids long. CDR3 sequence (DNA): TGTGCCAGCACCCTACGACAGTTGAGCTCCTACAATGAGCAGTTCTTC. Translation gives CASTLRQLSSYNEQFF.

The chain has TRBV6-5 and TRBJ2-5; D possibly corresponds to TRBD2 (6 bases). The V and J ends lost 2 bases and 3 bases respectively, with 7 bases between them. Germline values: CDR1 MNHEY, CDR2 SVGAGI. The CDR3 spans 13 residues. CDR3 sequence reads: CASSYGGEETQYF. Here the CDR3 DNA reads TGTGCCAGCAGTTACGGCGGGGAAGAGACCCAGTACTTC.

This clone was seen once. J is TRBJ2-5 and V is TRBV7-2, with 9 bases that match TRBD1. V was clipped by 4 bases and J by 5 bases; unmatched bases: 5. The CDR3 is made up of 14 amino acids. Germline assignment: CDR1 SGHTA and CDR2 FQGNSA. This CDR3 reads CASSYLDRGETQYF. The CDR3 DNA follows: TGTGCCAGCAGCTACCTCGACAGGGGGGAGACCCAGTACTTC.

This clone was seen a single time. The rearrangement uses TRBV23-1 and TRBJ1-6; tentative D call: TRBD1 (6 bases). TRBV23-1 is known as an ORF, though its function is uncertain. The CDR3 extends over 17 amino acids. V gave up 8 bases and J gave up 11 bases, with 28 bases separating them. The chain's CDR3 is CASRLNDGSGVGPPLHF. The CDR3 nucleotides read TGCGCCAGCCGCCTCAACGACGGGTCAGGGGTGGGGCCACCCCTCCACTTT.

The genes are TRBV2 and TRBJ2-3, with a possible D match to TRBD1 (5 bases). CDR3 size: 14 residues. CDR1 is SNHLY and CDR2 is FYNNEI in the germline V gene. V was pared by 8 bases and J by 0 bases, with 12 bases between. CDR3 nucleotide sequence: TGTGCCAGCCTCCAGGGTTTCAGCACAGATACGCAGTATTTT. Its protein is CASLQGFSTDTQYF.

About this clone itself: One end of the junction varies from germline; a read error may be responsible. Additional DNA sequences in this sample encode the identical CDR3. This chain links TRBV19 with TRBJ1-1; 7 bases agree with TRBD1. Per germline, CDR1 LNHDA and CDR2 SQIVND (reference sequence). The CDR3 runs to 14 residues. The CDR3 sequence: CASRRTGQNTEAFF. The DNA of the CDR3 is TGTGCTAGTAGACGGACAGGACAGAACACTGAAGCTTTCTTT.

This clone has only one observation. The V and J genes are TRBV9 and TRBJ1-2; 7 bases agree with TRBD1. Germline lookup yields CDR1 SGDLS and CDR2 YYNGEE. The CDR3 is 15 residues long. V lost 3 bases, J lost 8 bases, and 13 bases stayed unmatched. The CDR3 loop is CASSDGNRGYFGYTF. In DNA form, the CDR3 reads TGTGCCAGCAGCGATGGGAACAGGGGTTACTTCGGCTACACCTTC.

The genes are TRBV14 and TRBJ2-3; D gene uncertain. Per germline, CDR1 SGHDN and CDR2 FVKESK. V was cut by 0 bases and J by 3 bases, with 7 bases left in between. CDR3 length: 14 residues. CDR3 sequence: CASSQERRTDTQYF. The CDR3 DNA reads TGTGCCAGCAGCCAAGAGAGGCGGACAGATACGCAGTATTTT.

This clone was seen just once. The rearrangement links TRBV28 to TRBJ1-5; D call uncertain. The CDR3 sequence is 12 residues long. The germline V and J ends were trimmed by 6 bases and 13 bases, with 16 bases remaining between them. Germline V gene lookup returns CDR1 MDHEN and CDR2 SYDVKM. CDR3 sequence (DNA): TGTGCCAGCAGCCCACCCGGGTCTATGCAGCATTTT. Its protein is CASSPPGSMQHF.

The chain carries TRBV19 and TRBJ1-1; no reliable D call. V lost 0 bases and J lost 4, with 3 bases in between. CDR3 size: 12 residues. The germline gives CDR1 LNHDA, CDR2 SQIVND (reference sequence). CDR3 sequence (DNA): TGTGCCAGTAGTATAGACAGCACTGAAGCTTTCTTT. Its protein is CASSIDSTEAFF.

The chain recombines TRBV6-5 with TRBJ1-4, with a weak D call TRBD1 (5 bases). V shed 6 bases and J shed 3 bases, with 11 bases lying between them. Per germline, CDR1 MNHEY and CDR2 SVGAGI. CDR3 length equals 14 residues. DNA for the CDR3: TGTGCCAGCAGAGCCGGGGGGGCTAATGAAAAACTGTTTTTT. Its protein product is CASRAGGANEKLFF.